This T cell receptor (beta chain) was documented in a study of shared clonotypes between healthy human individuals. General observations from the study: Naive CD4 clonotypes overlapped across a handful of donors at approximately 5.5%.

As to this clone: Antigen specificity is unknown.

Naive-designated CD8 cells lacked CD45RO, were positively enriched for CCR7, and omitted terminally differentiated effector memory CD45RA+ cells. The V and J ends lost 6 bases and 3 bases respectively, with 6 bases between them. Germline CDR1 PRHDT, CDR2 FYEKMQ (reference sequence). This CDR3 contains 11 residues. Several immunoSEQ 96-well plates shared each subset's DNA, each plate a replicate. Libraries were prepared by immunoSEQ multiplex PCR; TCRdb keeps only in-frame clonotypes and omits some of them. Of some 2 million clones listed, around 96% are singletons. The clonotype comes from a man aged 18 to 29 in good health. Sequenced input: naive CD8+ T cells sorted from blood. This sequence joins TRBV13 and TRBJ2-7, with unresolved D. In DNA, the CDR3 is TGTGCCAGCAGAGCTGGCTACGAGCAGTACTTC. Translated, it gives CASRAGYEQYF.